Following are 5 T cell receptor beta chains from one sample sequenced in a study of PD-1 blockade in classical Hodgkin lymphoma (dated by TCRdb to about 2020). The meaning of the sample's time point label: cycle 2 day 1 (C2D1) of nivolumab. Every trial patient had relapsed after autologous stem cell transplantation, and cohorts A, B and C differed in prior brentuximab vedotin exposure. The library came from the immunoSEQ multiplex PCR assay. As stored in TCRdb, this immuneACCESS dataset retains in-frame rearrangements with V and J assigned. A fraction of the clones does not appear; measured against another copy, unresolved V genes explain less than half of the discrepancy, and the remainder lacks a known reason. This sample has more than 35,000 clones in its table, and around 90% of those were observed once. Of the sample, roughly 7.7% is held by the ten largest clones. The sequencing used peripheral blood mononuclear cells (PBMCs), collected before the second cycle of nivolumab. The receptor set was obtained from a human donor with classical Hodgkin lymphoma.

The table lists this clone with a few counts. The chain carries TRBV19 and TRBJ1-2; 10 bases are a match to TRBD1. Germline V CDR1 and CDR2: LNHDA, SQIVND (reference sequence). The V and J ends lost 1 base and 10 bases, in that order; junction bases with no gene match: 9. CDR3 length: 15 amino acids. The CDR3 DNA is TGTGCCAGTAGTATAGTTCCGGACAGGGGGTTTTTCTACACCTTC. Protein sequence: CASSIVPDRGFFYTF. The full variable domain, in which reference TRBV19 and TRBJ1-2 provide the parts outside the CDR3, is DGGITQSPKYLFRKEGQNVTLSCEQNLNHDAMYWYRQDPGQGLRLIYYSQIVNDFQKGDIAEGYSVSREKKESFPLTVTSAQKNPTAFYLCASSIVPDRGFFYTFGSGTRLTVV.

V and J are TRBV11-2 and TRBJ2-5; perhaps TRBD1 as D (6 bases). The V and J ends lost 4 bases and 6 bases respectively, with 18 bases between them. The CDR3 sequence is 15 residues long. CDR1 SGHAT and CDR2 FQNNGV come from the germline V gene. The DNA of the CDR3 is TGTGCCAGCAGCTCCCTAGGGGGAGACTGGAAGACCCAGTACTTC. Translation: CASSSLGGDWKTQYF.

The rearrangement uses TRBV14 and TRBJ2-1; a possible D gene is TRBD1 (6 bases). This CDR3 has 15 residues. Germline V gene lookup returns CDR1 SGHDN and CDR2 FVKESK. Trimming removed 0 bases at V and 7 bases at J, with 13 bases between. CDR3: CASSQDLGAGNEQFF. DNA for the CDR3: TGTGCCAGCAGCCAAGATTTGGGGGCGGGTAATGAGCAGTTCTTC.

This chain uses TRBV5-4 with TRBJ1-5; D is uncertain. Germline CDR1 and CDR2: SGHNT and YYREEE (reference sequence). This CDR3 is 12 amino acids long. V lost 1 base and J lost 6, with 5 bases in between. The CDR3 protein is CASSLPSQPQHF. As DNA, the CDR3 is TGTGCCAGCAGCTTGCCGAGTCAGCCCCAGCATTTT.

The chain employs TRBV28 and TRBJ1-1; no reliable D call. Germline CDR1 and CDR2: MDHEN and SYDVKM. Trimming left V 5 bases short and J 6 bases short, with 19 bases between. The CDR3 sequence is 15 residues long. The CDR3 sequence: CASSLLLSRSAEAFF. DNA of the CDR3: TGTGCCAGCAGTCTCCTCCTTAGTAGGTCGGCTGAAGCTTTCTTT.